This T cell receptor (beta chain) was recovered during a study of cytomegalovirus exposure and HLA in healthy donors. Both 60 Vbeta primers and 13 Jbeta primers went into the PCR. Using immunoSEQ multiplex PCR, the repertoire was profiled, and TCRdb retains in-frame clones only, with some absent. The sample consists of 150,000 to 200,000 clones, around 74% of them appearing once. Findings and caveats of the study: The classifier reportedly diagnosed cytomegalovirus status with high specificity and sensitivity.

For this clone: Its antigen is not known.

V shed 3 bases and J shed 7 bases, with 10 bases lying between them. Germline values: CDR1 MNHEY, CDR2 SMNVEV (reference sequence). The CDR3 consists of 13 residues. V usage is TRBV27 and J usage is TRBJ1-5, with D perhaps matching TRBD1 (5 bases). The clonotype was recovered from a male donor in good health and CMV-seronegative. The source material was PBMCs. The CDR3 sequence: CASSLGEDQPQHF. CDR3 bases: TGTGCCAGCAGTTTGGGGGAGGACCAGCCCCAGCATTTT.